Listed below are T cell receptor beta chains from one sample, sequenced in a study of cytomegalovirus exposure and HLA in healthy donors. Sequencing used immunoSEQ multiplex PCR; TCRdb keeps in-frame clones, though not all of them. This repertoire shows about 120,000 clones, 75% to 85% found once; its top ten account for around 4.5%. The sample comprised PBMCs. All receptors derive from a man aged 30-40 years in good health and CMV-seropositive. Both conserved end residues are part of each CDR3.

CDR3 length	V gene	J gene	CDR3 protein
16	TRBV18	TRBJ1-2	CASSPSRTETNYGYTF
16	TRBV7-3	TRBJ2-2	CASSPINSGSPGELFF
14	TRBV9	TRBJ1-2	CASSSRRGFYGYTF
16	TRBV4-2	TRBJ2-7	CASSQDRTTEIYEQYF
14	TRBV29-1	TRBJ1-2	CSVDNPEWLSGYTF
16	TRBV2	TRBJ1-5	CASSGQQGVSNQPQHF
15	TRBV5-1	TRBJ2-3	CASSLAEGTGGPQYF
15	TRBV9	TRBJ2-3	CASSRGDREADTQYF
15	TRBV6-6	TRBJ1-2	CASSYPREGWEGYTF
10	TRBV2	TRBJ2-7	CASGDYEQYF
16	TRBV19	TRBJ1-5	CASTQGQGTGNQPQHF
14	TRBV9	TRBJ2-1	CASSVLAGGFEQFF
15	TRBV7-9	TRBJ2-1	CASHERTMNYNEQFF
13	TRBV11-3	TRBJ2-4	CASSGDAGIAQYF